The 11 T cell receptor beta chains below come from one sample, sequenced in a study of T cell responses to AZD1222 COVID-19 vaccine. The method was immunoSEQ multiplex PCR; TCRdb's version includes in-frame clones alone and lacks a portion of them. The table includes around 150,000 clones, 90% detected once. The sequencing used peripheral blood, collected on day 0 of AZD1222 vaccination. The receptors stem from an adult in good health.

V gene TRBV10-2 combines with J gene TRBJ2-1; 8 nucleotides agree with TRBD2. The germline gives CDR1 WSHSY, CDR2 SAAADI. The CDR3 is made up of 15 amino acids. V lost 6 bases to trimming and J lost 5 bases; unmatched junction nucleotides: 9. The CDR3 coding sequence is TGCGCCAGCAGCGGGACTAGAAGGCTCAACAATGAGCAGTTCTTC. It codes for CASSGTRRLNNEQFF.

This sequence joins TRBV24-1 and TRBJ2-2; D remains ambiguous. V lost 4 bases, J lost 7 bases, and 12 bases lay in between. The CDR3 runs 14 residues. Germline V lookup: CDR1 KGHDR, CDR2 SFDVKD. CDR3 coding DNA: TGTGCCACCAGTGACACGCCAGGCGGCGGGGAGCTGTTTTTT. Encoded protein: CATSDTPGGGELFF.

V is TRBV5-5 and J is TRBJ2-5; TRBD1 matches 9 bases. With V trimmed by 2 bases and J by 2 bases, 4 bases remained unmatched. The CDR3 totals 15 residues. Germline loops: CDR1 SGHKS, CDR2 YYEKEE (reference sequence). The CDR3 bases are TGTGCCAGCAGCTTTCGCGGGACAGGGCAAGAGACCCAGTACTTC. It specifies CASSFRGTGQETQYF. The full variable domain, with the rest looked up from reference TRBV5-5 and TRBJ2-5, is DAGVTQSPTHLIKTRGQQVTLRCSPISGHKSVSWYQQVLGQGPQFIFQYYEKEERGRGNFPDRFSARQFPNYSSELNVNALLLGDSALYLCASSFRGTGQETQYFGPGTRLLVL.

This chain connects TRBV7-6 to TRBJ1-3; possible D gene TRBD1, 5 bases. The CDR3 has 12 amino acids. The ends were cut back, 7 bases at V and 7 bases at J, with 11 bases in the middle. Germline CDR1 SGHVS, CDR2 FNYEAQ. CDR3 nucleotide sequence: TGTGCCAGCAAACAAGAGGGGAACACCATATATTTT. Its translation is CASKQEGNTIYF.

This clone was recorded only once. This sequence joins TRBV3-1 (or the pseudogene TRBV3-2) and TRBJ2-1; TRBD1 or TRBD2 may be the D gene (5 bases each). The CDR3 runs to 12 residues. V was pared by 1 base and J by 8 bases, with 6 bases between. Germline CDR1 and CDR2: LGHDT and YNNKEL (reference sequence). CDR3 sequence: CASSQGGYEQFF. As DNA, the CDR3 is TGTGCCAGCAGCCAAGGGGGGTATGAGCAGTTCTTC.

The chain combines TRBV12-5 with TRBJ2-1; possible D gene TRBD2, 6 bases. From germline, CDR1 is LGHNT and CDR2 FRNRAP. V lost 4 bases, J lost 2 bases, and 9 bases lay in between. This CDR3 comprises 14 residues. The CDR3 coding sequence is TGTGCTAGTGGTTCTTCGGGGGCCTACAATGAGCAGTTCTTC. It translates to CASGSSGAYNEQFF.

A single count supports this clone. The V call is TRBV30, the J call TRBJ1-1; D not resolved. V lost 7 bases and J lost 7, with 16 bases in between. CDR3 length: 12 residues. From germline, CDR1 is GTSNPN and CDR2 SVGIG (reference sequence). CDR3 DNA sequence: TGTGCCTTTACAATCCTAGGATTTGAAGCTTTCTTT. It specifies CAFTILGFEAFF.

The V gene is TRBV4-3, the J gene TRBJ1-2, with D maybe TRBD1 (5 bases). This CDR3 comprises 16 residues. Trimming took off 4 bases at V and 2 bases at J, with 17 bases between the two ends. Looked up from germline, CDR1 is LGHNA and CDR2 is YSLEER. The CDR3 loop is CASSPRRGMMNYGYTF. CDR3 in DNA: TGCGCCAGCAGCCCCAGACGGGGGATGATGAACTATGGCTACACCTTC.

The V and J genes are TRBV7-9 and TRBJ2-5; D not certain. Trimming shortened V by 1 base and J by 9 bases, and 6 bases separated the two germline ends. Germline V gives CDR1 SEHNR, CDR2 FQNEAQ (reference sequence). CDR3 size: 11 residues. For the CDR3, the DNA is TGTGCCAGCAGCTTAGGATGGGCCCAGTACTTC. Translating gives CASSLGWAQYF.

The chain is built from TRBV19 and TRBJ1-5; D gene uncertain. Germline assignment: CDR1 LNHDA and CDR2 SQIVND (reference sequence). V gave up 4 bases and J gave up 0 bases, with 13 bases separating them. The CDR3 consists of 16 residues. In DNA, the CDR3 is TGTGCCAGTAGTACCTTAAATTTAGGTAGCAATCAGCCCCAGCATTTT. It encodes CASSTLNLGSNQPQHF.

V gene TRBV28 combines with J gene TRBJ1-1; D might be TRBD1 (5 bases). CDR1 MDHEN and CDR2 SYDVKM come from the germline V gene. The CDR3 is 12 residues long. Trimming cost V 2 bases and J 11 bases, with 12 bases left between them. The CDR3 protein is CASSLPKGRAFF. Written as DNA, the CDR3 is TGTGCCAGCAGTTTACCAAAGGGGAGGGCTTTCTTT.